The 7 T cell receptor beta chains given below trace back to one sample, sequenced in a study of shared clonotypes between healthy human individuals. Naivety among CD8 cells was defined by CD45RO negativity and positive CCR7 selection, thereby excluding terminally differentiated effector memory CD45RA+ cells. Method: immunoSEQ multiplex PCR; TCRdb's copy keeps in-frame clones and lacks some. The sample has about 2.1 million clones; roughly 93% are singletons. The sample comprised naive CD8+ T cells from PBMCs. All receptors derive from a man younger than 35 in good health. Some clones in this sample may be carry-over from other donors' samples.

Points on this clone: Other DNA sequences in the sample encode the same CDR3. The V and J genes are TRBV25-1 and TRBJ2-7; the D is unclear. This CDR3 is built from 11 residues. V lost 2 bases and J 7 bases, leaving 6 bases between the germline ends. CDR1 MGHDK and CDR2 SYGVNS come from the germline V gene. The CDR3 sequence: CASSEGWEQYF. For the CDR3, the DNA is TGTGCCAGCAGTGAAGGGTGGGAGCAGTACTTC.

V usage is TRBV28 and J usage is TRBJ2-3; possibly TRBD1 for D (6 bases). Trimming took off 6 bases at V and 4 bases at J, with 20 bases between the two ends. Germline V gene lookup returns CDR1 MDHEN and CDR2 SYDVKM. The CDR3 has 16 residues. CDR3 sequence reads: CASSLGAGEGSDTQYF. The CDR3 DNA is TGTGCCAGCAGCCTAGGGGCAGGGGAAGGCTCAGATACGCAGTATTTT.

This chain links TRBV27 with TRBJ2-3; 8 bases are shared with TRBD2. V lost 6 bases, J lost 2 bases, and 10 bases stayed unmatched. The CDR3 is 16 amino acids. From germline, CDR1 is MNHEY and CDR2 SMNVEV (reference sequence). Here the CDR3 DNA reads TGTGCCAGCAGCCCCGAGAGCGGGAGCTACACAGATACGCAGTATTTT. Encoded protein: CASSPESGSYTDTQYF.

The V call is TRBV6-4, the J call TRBJ2-2; 9 bases match TRBD1. CDR1 is MRHNA, CDR2 SNTAGT, per germline. The ends lost 11 bases at V and 1 base at J; junction bases unmatched: 17. The CDR3 extends over 18 amino acids. CDR3 coding DNA: TGTGCCCGCATGAGGAGGACGCCGGGACAGGGGAACACCGGGGAGCTGTTTTTT. This encodes CARMRRTPGQGNTGELFF.

Worth noting for this clone: Other nucleotide sequences in the sample specify the same CDR3. V is TRBV19 and J is TRBJ2-7; D might be TRBD1 or TRBD2, each matching 5 bases. V gave up 5 bases and J gave up 2 bases, with 13 bases separating them. Germline assignment: CDR1 LNHDA and CDR2 SQIVND (reference sequence). The CDR3 is 14 amino acids. The CDR3 bases are TGTGCCAGTAGTCCCGGGACGGGAACCTACGAGCAGTACTTC. Amino acid sequence: CASSPGTGTYEQYF.

The rearrangement uses TRBV7-9 and TRBJ1-3; TRBD1 aligns across 10 bases. Germline assignment: CDR1 SEHNR and CDR2 FQNEAQ (reference sequence). The J segment lost 6 bases and the V segment lost 4 bases, leaving 3 bases of the junction unmatched. The CDR3 has 14 residues. The CDR3 region is CASSYGQGENTIYF. Written as DNA, the CDR3 is TGTGCCAGCAGCTATGGACAGGGGGAAAACACCATATATTTT.

The chain links TRBV2 to TRBJ2-5; 10 bases agree with TRBD2. Trimming took 9 bases from V and 5 from J; bases not matched to a gene: 9. The CDR3 length is 14 residues. CDR1 is SNHLY and CDR2 is FYNNEI in the germline V gene. CDR3 DNA: TGTGCCAGGACGAGCGGGAGGGCTGGTGAGACCCAGTACTTC. It codes for CARTSGRAGETQYF.